The entry below describes one T cell receptor beta chain. This sample stems from a study of blood T cell repertoires in COVID-19. This CDR3 has 16 residues. V was clipped by 5 bases and J by 7 bases; unmatched bases: 11. Germline V lookup: CDR1 SGHVS, CDR2 FQNEAQ. The repertoire was sequenced with immunoSEQ multiplex PCR; TCRdb's copy has only in-frame clones and lacks some. The table lists over 250,000 clones, 70% to 85% of them singletons. V and J are TRBV7-8 and TRBJ2-1; TRBD2 agrees at 10 bases. This clonotype originated in a human donor with COVID-19, enrolled during active disease. The donor label of this sample is uncertain. The sample was peripheral blood. For the CDR3, the DNA is TGTGCCAGCAGCCCCCGGGGGACTAGCGACGGTAATGAGCAGTTCTTC. It encodes CASSPRGTSDGNEQFF.